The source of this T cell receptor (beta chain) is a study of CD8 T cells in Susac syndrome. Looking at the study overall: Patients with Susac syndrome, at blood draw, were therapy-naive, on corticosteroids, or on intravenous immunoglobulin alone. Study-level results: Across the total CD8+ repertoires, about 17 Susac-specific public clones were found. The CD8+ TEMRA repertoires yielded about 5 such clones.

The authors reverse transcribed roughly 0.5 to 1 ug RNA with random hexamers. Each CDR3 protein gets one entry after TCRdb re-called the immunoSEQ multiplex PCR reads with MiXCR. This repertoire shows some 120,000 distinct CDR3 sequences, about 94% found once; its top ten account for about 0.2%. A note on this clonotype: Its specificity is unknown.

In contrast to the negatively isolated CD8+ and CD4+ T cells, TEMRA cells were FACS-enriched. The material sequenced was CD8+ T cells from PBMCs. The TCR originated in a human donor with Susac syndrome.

The CDR3 sequence: CATSRRLQRERSLNTGELFF. CDR3 coding DNA: TGTGCCACCAGCAGACGTCTTCAGCGGGAGAGATCCCTGAACACCGGGGAGCTGTTTTTT. The J gene is TRBJ2-2, the V gene TRBV15; 8 nucleotides agree with TRBD2. V dropped 2 bases and J dropped 1; count of bases not matched to a gene: 15. The CDR3 is 20 amino acids. Germline assignment: CDR1 LNHNV and CDR2 YYDKDF (reference sequence).